This T cell receptor beta chain was observed in a study of cytomegalovirus exposure and HLA in healthy donors. As to this clone: Its specificity is not known.

Between the trimmed V and J ends, which lost 2 bases and 9 bases, there was a span of 22 bases. The CDR3 totals 15 residues. Germline V gene sequence: CDR1 GTSNPN, CDR2 SVGIG (reference sequence). Findings and caveats of the study: CMV serostatus was the only recorded immune exposure for donors. Across HLA loci, a later analysis found differing TCR association rates, with DRB1 most and HLA-C fewest.

The PCR ran on 60 Vbeta and 13 Jbeta primers. Measured with immunoSEQ multiplex PCR; TCRdb has only the in-frame clones, and not every one. The sample records some 180,000 clones, over 80% being singletons. The receptor was isolated from a man between 40 and 49 years old in good health and CMV-seronegative. The sequenced material came from PBMCs. The V gene is TRBV30, the J gene TRBJ1-2; D perhaps matches TRBD1 (6 bases). CDR3 in DNA: TGTGCCTGGAGTAGAAGACCACAGGGTGTGATACGCTACACCTTC. Translating gives CAWSRRPQGVIRYTF.